The 19 T cell receptor beta chains in this list originate from one sample, sequenced in a study of OX40 agonist ivuxolimab in advanced cancers. Assay used: immunoSEQ multiplex PCR; TCRdb lists only in-frame clones, some missing. The repertoire includes some 50,000 clones, around 86% of them detected once, and about 5.8% sits in the top ten. The specimen was CD4+ or CD8+ T cells sorted from blood, collected in a trial of the OX40 agonist ivuxolimab. The receptors come from an adult with an advanced solid tumor such as melanoma, head and neck, liver or kidney cancer.

The rearrangement links TRBV5-4 to TRBJ1-2; D is unclear. Trimming took 0 bases from V and 7 from J, leaving 13 bases between them. Germline CDR1 is SGHNT and CDR2 is YYREEE (reference sequence). The CDR3 totals 14 residues. The CDR3 nucleotides read TGTGCCAGCAGCTTGGAAGCGGGGTACGGTGGCTACACCTTC. Protein product: CASSLEAGYGGYTF.

The sample holds one count of this clone. The chain recombines TRBV7-9 with TRBJ1-2; D is ambiguous. The CDR3 consists of 19 residues. Trimming took 2 bases from V and 0 from J, leaving 22 bases between them. Germline V gives CDR1 SEHNR, CDR2 FQNEAQ (reference sequence). In DNA, the CDR3 is TGTGCCAGCAGCTTAAGTGGGATCGGGCCTTTGGGAGCTAACTATGGCTACACCTTC. Translating gives CASSLSGIGPLGANYGYTF.

V is TRBV2 and J is TRBJ1-2, with unresolved D. The CDR3 sequence is 14 residues long. Germline-derived CDR1 and CDR2 are SNHLY and FYNNEI. With 0 bases removed from V and 4 bases from J, the gap between germline ends came to 9 bases. Here the CDR3 reads CASSEARSAYGYTF. The DNA for the CDR3 is TGTGCCAGCAGTGAAGCAAGGAGCGCCTATGGCTACACCTTC.

Notes on this clone: Sequence at one end of the junction differs from germline and may be a read error. This sequence joins TRBV10-1 and TRBJ2-1; TRBD2 is a possible D gene (6 bases). Germline V CDR1 and CDR2: WNHNN, SYGVQD (reference sequence). The CDR3 sequence is 15 residues long. CDR3 protein: CASSEWGESFNEQFF. CDR3 nucleotide sequence: TGCGCCAGCAGTGAGTGGGGGGAGTCCTTCAATGAGCAGTTCTTC.

The V gene is TRBV7-8, the J gene TRBJ2-2; 7 nucleotides align to TRBD2. Trimming at V came to 5 bases and at J to 5 bases, leaving 5 bases not matched to a gene. The germline gives CDR1 SGHVS, CDR2 FQNEAQ. The CDR3 loop spans 14 amino acids. CDR3 DNA sequence: TGTGCCAGCAGCCCGGGCGGGAGTACCGGGGAGCTGTTTTTT. Translation gives CASSPGGSTGELFF.

The V gene is TRBV4-2, the J gene TRBJ1-2; no clear D gene. There are 14 residues in the CDR3. Germline values: CDR1 LGHNA, CDR2 YNFKEQ. V was pared by 1 base and J by 5 bases, with 11 bases between. The DNA for the CDR3 is TGTGCCAGCAGCCAAGGGGTAGTAATGTATGGCTACACCTTC. Translated, it gives CASSQGVVMYGYTF.

This clone occurred once. V and J are TRBV6-5 and TRBJ2-3; D ambiguous. V was clipped by 7 bases and J by 4 bases, with 15 bases between them. The CDR3 runs to 14 residues. The germline CDR1 and CDR2 sequences are MNHEY and SVGAGI. This CDR3 is CASKTKWFPDTQYF. Written as DNA, the CDR3 is TGTGCCAGCAAGACCAAATGGTTCCCAGATACGCAGTATTTT.

This clone was found a few times. The chain joins TRBV7-9 to TRBJ2-5; D remains ambiguous. The CDR3 covers 17 residues. V lost 1 base and J lost 2, with 17 bases in between. Germline CDR1 and CDR2: SEHNR and FQNEAQ (reference sequence). This CDR3 is CASSLVPMTVDQETQYF. The CDR3 DNA sequence: TGTGCCAGCAGCTTAGTCCCGATGACGGTTGATCAAGAGACCCAGTACTTC.

The chain combines TRBV2 with TRBJ1-1; D gene uncertain. The CDR3 runs 14 residues. V dropped 4 bases and J dropped 0 bases, with 9 bases sitting between them. Germline CDR1 and CDR2: SNHLY and FYNNEI. The CDR3 DNA follows: TGTGCCAGCAGTGTCGAGCCAATGAACACTGAAGCTTTCTTT. Translation gives CASSVEPMNTEAFF.

In DNA, the CDR3 is TGTGCCAGCAGCTCCTCTGTTGCGGGGGGCCTCTCCGAGCAGTACTTC. It encodes CASSSSVAGGLSEQYF. The chain recombines TRBV7-2 with TRBJ2-7; 8 bases align to TRBD2. Germline CDR1 is SGHTA and CDR2 is FQGNSA. CDR3 size: 16 residues. Losses at the gene ends were 4 bases for V and 6 bases for J; bases not matched to a gene: 14.

The V and J genes are TRBV9 and TRBJ2-1, with 9 bases identical to TRBD2. Germline values: CDR1 SGDLS, CDR2 YYNGEE. V gave up 4 bases and J gave up 5 bases; unmatched junction bases: 10. The CDR3 totals 16 residues. CDR3 nucleotides: TGTGCCAGCAGCATAAGGGTAGCGGGAGCAGACAATGAGCAGTTCTTC. Protein sequence: CASSIRVAGADNEQFF.

The V call is TRBV7-2, the J call TRBJ1-1; D uncertain. This CDR3 region has 14 residues. Per germline, CDR1 SGHTA and CDR2 FQGNSA. Trimming cost V 5 bases and J 1 base, with 11 bases left between them. The CDR3 sequence is CASSLKVGNTEAFF. In DNA form, the CDR3 reads TGTGCCAGCAGCCTTAAGGTGGGGAACACTGAAGCTTTCTTT.

This chain joins TRBV9 and TRBJ2-2; 10 bases align to TRBD2. The J segment lost 2 bases and the V segment lost 3 bases, leaving 4 bases of the junction unmatched. The CDR3 consists of 16 residues. Germline-derived CDR1 and CDR2 are SGDLS and YYNGEE. CDR3 loop: CASSGPSGGNTGELFF. CDR3 coding DNA: TGTGCCAGCAGCGGACCTAGCGGGGGCAACACCGGGGAGCTGTTTTTT.

This clone was detected only once. V and J are TRBV9 and TRBJ1-1, with unresolved D. Trimming took 4 bases from V and 2 from J, leaving 9 bases between them. The CDR3 has 13 residues. CDR1 is SGDLS, CDR2 YYNGEE, per germline. The CDR3 loop reads CASSPGPNTEAFF. The CDR3 nucleotides read TGTGCCAGCAGCCCTGGACCAAACACTGAAGCTTTCTTT.

The rearrangement uses TRBV5-5 and TRBJ2-2; no clear D. Germline V gene data show CDR1 as SGHKS and CDR2 as YYEKEE (reference sequence). The length of the CDR3 is 16 residues. Deletions cut 5 bases from V and 0 bases from J, with 14 bases between. CDR3 amino acids: CASRSSLVANTGELFF. The CDR3 DNA reads as TGTGCCAGCAGGTCCTCCCTAGTGGCGAACACCGGGGAGCTGTTTTTT.

V usage is TRBV28 and J usage is TRBJ1-4; D is unclear. The germline V and J ends were trimmed by 5 bases and 0 bases, with 22 bases remaining between them. Looked up from germline, CDR1 is MDHEN and CDR2 is SYDVKM. The CDR3 consists of 19 residues. The CDR3 nucleotides are TGTGCCAGCAGTGGTAGCAGCCAAACCCCTTCAGCAACTAATGAAAAACTGTTTTTT. It translates to CASSGSSQTPSATNEKLFF.

This chain joins TRBV5-1 and TRBJ2-3; D could derive from TRBD1 or TRBD2 (6 bases each). There are 14 residues in the CDR3. V shed 1 base and J shed 5 bases, with 11 bases lying between them. The germline V gene has CDR1 SGHRS and CDR2 YFSETQ. CDR3 in amino acids: CASSLYGGRDTQYF. The CDR3 DNA follows: TGCGCCAGCAGCTTGTACGGGGGCCGAGATACGCAGTATTTT.

The chain uses TRBV28 and TRBJ2-7; D possibly uses TRBD1 or TRBD2 (6 bases each). The V end lost 1 base, the J end lost 5 bases, and 12 bases lay between the germline ends. The CDR3 is 14 residues long. Germline assignment: CDR1 MDHEN and CDR2 SYDVKM. The CDR3 reads CASSLLPGANEQYF. The CDR3 DNA follows: TGTGCCAGCAGTTTATTACCGGGGGCCAACGAGCAGTACTTC.

The chain uses TRBV19 and TRBJ2-7; D uncertain. Looked up from germline, CDR1 is LNHDA and CDR2 is SQIVND (reference sequence). The CDR3 sequence is 13 residues long. V lost 6 bases, J lost 4 bases, and 13 bases lay in between. CDR3 bases: TGTGCCAGTAGATGGGCCCCTGGGTACGAGCAGTACGTC. This codes for CASRWAPGYEQYV.